A selection of T cell receptor beta chains follows, all from one sample in a study of T-cell memory formation after mild COVID-19. TCRdb reprocessed the 5' RACE reads with MiXCR, giving one entry per CDR3 protein. The sample contains approximately 500,000 distinct CDR3 sequences, about 23% of which appear only once. Sequences were obtained from PBMCs or a T cell subset sorted from them (not recorded which). The receptor source for this set is an adult woman who had mild COVID-19 (a few samples of this study predate the infection). Cell type and time point are not known. The CDR3 runs from the conserved cysteine through the conserved F or W. A D gene is named only where the DNA matches it firmly. Size values are once, few and many counts, or a class for expanded clones, and some rows have none.

>TRBJ1-2|15|.|TRBV4-1|.
CASSQDHAGGYGYTF
TGCGCCAGCAGCCAAGATCACGCGGGTGGCTATGGCTACACCTTC
>TRBJ2-1|14|TRBD2|TRBV5-1|many
CASSLVAGGNEQFF
TGCGCCAGCAGCTTGGTAGCGGGAGGAAATGAGCAGTTCTTC
>TRBJ2-1|16|.|TRBV12-3/TRBV12-4|few
CASSSERRGPYNEQFF
TGTGCCAGCAGTTCCGAGCGACGGGGGCCCTACAATGAGCAGTTCTTC
>TRBJ1-2|14|.|TRBV5-1|few
CASSLELGGDGYTF
TGCGCCAGCAGCTTGGAATTGGGGGGCGATGGCTACACCTTC
>TRBJ2-1|16|TRBD2|TRBV3-1|few
CASSQEGTMEANEQFF
TGTGCCAGCAGCCAGGAGGGGACTATGGAGGCCAATGAGCAGTTCTTC
>TRBJ2-1|16|.|TRBV20-1|few
CSARARDGAWAHEQFF
TGCAGTGCTAGAGCCCGGGACGGCGCCTGGGCACATGAGCAGTTCTTC
>TRBJ2-7|13|.|TRBV10-3|.
CAISEATVYEQYF
TGTGCCATCAGTGAGGCGACAGTTTACGAGCAGTACTTC
>TRBJ2-5|13|.|TRBV24-1|few
CATSDFRRETQYF
TGTGCCACCAGTGATTTCCGTAGAGAGACCCAGTACTTC
>TRBJ1-2|16|TRBD1|TRBV24-1|few
CATSDTGTGDFYGYTF
TGTGCCACCAGTGATACCGGGACAGGGGATTTTTATGGCTACACCTTC
>TRBJ1-2|14|.|TRBV5-1|few
CASSLDGGGYGYTF
TGCGCCAGCAGCTTGGATGGAGGGGGCTATGGCTACACCTTC
>TRBJ2-1|16|.|TRBV7-3|few
CASSPMSGEPYNEQFF
TGTGCCAGCAGCCCAATGTCGGGAGAGCCCTACAATGAGCAGTTCTTC
>TRBJ2-7|14|TRBD1|TRBV12-3/TRBV12-4|few
CASSPPGTGFEQYF
TGTGCCAGCAGTCCCCCCGGGACAGGGTTCGAGCAGTACTTC
>TRBJ2-1|12|.|TRBV24-1|.
CATSGGLNEQFF
TGTGCCACCAGTGGGGGCCTTAATGAGCAGTTCTTC
>TRBJ2-5|12|.|TRBV20-1|few
CSAPPGAETQYF
TGCAGTGCTCCCCCCGGGGCGGAGACCCAGTACTTC
>TRBJ2-2|16|TRBD2|TRBV7-3|.
CASSQAGGVDTGELFF
TGTGCCAGCAGCCAGGCGGGGGGCGTAGACACCGGGGAGCTGTTTTTT
>TRBJ2-2|14|.|TRBV27|few
CASSPLLREGELFF
TGTGCCAGCAGTCCACTTCTGAGGGAAGGGGAGCTGTTTTTT
>TRBJ2-6|16|.|TRBV21-1|few
CASTSEGADGANVLTF
TGTGCCAGCACCTCCGAGGGGGCTGACGGGGCCAACGTCCTGACTTTC
>TRBJ1-4|14|.|TRBV30|many
CAMRGIATNEKLFF
TGTGCCATGAGGGGCATAGCAACTAATGAAAAACTGTTTTTT
>TRBJ2-3|17|TRBD2|TRBV12-3/TRBV12-4|.
CASSFPVAGLAPDTQYF
TGTGCCAGCAGTTTCCCCGTTGCAGGACTAGCCCCAGATACGCAGTATTTT
>TRBJ2-1|16|TRBD1|TRBV29-1|.
CSVETTGTGSYNEQFF
TGCAGCGTTGAAACGACCGGGACAGGCTCTTACAATGAGCAGTTCTTC
>TRBJ1-1|11|.|TRBV7-8|.
CASSARGEAFF
TGTGCCAGCAGCGCGAGGGGTGAAGCTTTCTTT
>TRBJ2-7|16|TRBD1|TRBV5-8|.
CASSLAVWTGAYEQYF
TGTGCCAGCAGCTTGGCCGTCTGGACAGGGGCCTACGAGCAGTACTTC
>TRBJ2-5|13|.|TRBV7-2|.
CASSFTSYETQYF
TGTGCCAGCAGCTTCACTAGCTATGAGACCCAGTACTTC
>TRBJ1-2|16|.|TRBV7-8|many
CASSPHPTETNYGYTF
TGTGCCAGCAGCCCCCACCCGACAGAGACGAACTATGGCTACACCTTC
>TRBJ1-3|15|.|TRBV7-2|.
CASSLGGGVGNTIYF
TGTGCCAGCAGCTTAGGAGGGGGGGTAGGAAACACCATATATTTT
>TRBJ1-5|13|.|TRBV9|.
CASSAGGVQPQHF
TGTGCCAGCAGCGCCGGAGGGGTCCAGCCCCAGCATTTT
>TRBJ2-1|17|TRBD2|TRBV5-6|.
CASNLMGSREGYNEQFF
TGTGCCAGCAATCTTATGGGATCCAGGGAGGGATACAATGAGCAGTTCTTC
>TRBJ2-7|13|.|TRBV5-6|.
CASSLQETYEQYF
TGTGCCAGCAGCTTGCAGGAAACCTACGAGCAGTACTTC
>TRBJ2-7|17|.|TRBV18|.
CASSPIGASETIYEQYF
TGTGCCAGCTCACCAATAGGGGCTAGCGAGACAATCTACGAGCAGTACTTC
>TRBJ1-2|13|.|TRBV24-1|.
CATRSGTNYGYTF
TGTGCCACCAGGTCCGGGACAAACTATGGCTACACCTTC
>TRBJ2-1|14|.|TRBV15|.
CATSRGDEVDEQFF
TGTGCCACCAGCAGAGGCGACGAGGTGGATGAGCAGTTCTTC
>TRBJ1-2|14|TRBD1|TRBV28|.
CASSPPGGSYGYTF
TGTGCCAGCAGTCCCCCAGGGGGCAGCTATGGCTACACCTTC
>TRBJ2-6|16|.|TRBV30|few
CAWSVHGNSGANVLTF
TGTGCCTGGAGTGTACACGGGAACTCTGGGGCCAACGTCCTGACTTTC
>TRBJ1-1|14|TRBD1|TRBV5-1|.
CASSVTGAGTEAFF
TGCGCCAGCAGCGTGACAGGGGCGGGCACTGAAGCTTTCTTT
>TRBJ1-2|20|.|TRBV5-1|.
CASSGPGTPVSGRWDYGYTF
TGCGCCAGCAGCGGCCCAGGAACCCCGGTATCAGGGAGGTGGGACTATGGCTACACCTTC
>TRBJ1-5|14|.|TRBV7-8|.
CASSPDGGVQPQHF
TGTGCCAGCAGCCCCGACGGTGGCGTTCAGCCCCAGCATTTT
>TRBJ1-2|14|TRBD1|TRBV7-2|.
CASSLGDRGDGYTF
TGTGCCAGCAGCTTAGGTGACAGGGGGGATGGCTACACCTTC
>TRBJ1-2|14|.|TRBV25-1|.
CASSRPGSGDGYTF
TGTGCCAGCTCCCGGCCGGGGAGCGGGGATGGCTACACCTTC
>TRBJ1-2|13|.|TRBV20-1|few
CSAKDMLNYGYTF
TGCAGTGCTAAGGACATGCTGAACTATGGCTACACCTTC
>TRBJ2-7|15|.|TRBV5-5|.
CASSAGQFSSYEQYF
TGTGCCAGCAGCGCCGGACAGTTTAGCTCCTACGAGCAGTACTTC
>TRBJ1-5|15|TRBD1|TRBV7-9|few
CASSRGQLSNQPQHF
TGTGCCAGCAGCAGGGGACAGCTGAGCAATCAGCCCCAGCATTTT
>TRBJ1-3|15|.|TRBV7-2|few
CASSSHRSSGNTIYF
TGTGCCAGCAGCTCGCACAGGAGCTCTGGAAACACCATATATTTT
>TRBJ2-7|15|TRBD1|TRBV9|few
CASSVGNRGSYEQYF
TGTGCCAGCAGCGTAGGTAACAGGGGTTCCTACGAGCAGTACTTC
>TRBJ2-1|18|TRBD2|TRBV24-1|many
CATSDPGTSGRNRNEQFF
TGTGCCACCAGTGATCCCGGGACTAGCGGGAGGAATCGAAATGAGCAGTTCTTC
>TRBJ1-6|14|.|TRBV5-1|.
CASSFPGDNSPLHF
TGCGCCAGCAGCTTCCCAGGGGACAATTCACCCCTCCACTTT
>TRBJ2-7|15|TRBD1|TRBV12-3/TRBV12-4|.
CASSSVDRGSYEQYF
TGTGCCAGCAGTAGCGTGGACAGGGGCTCCTACGAGCAGTACTTC
>TRBJ2-2|13|TRBD2|TRBV18|few
CASPAGWTGELFF
TGTGCCAGCCCAGCGGGATGGACCGGGGAGCTGTTTTTT
>TRBJ1-2|14|.|TRBV7-2|few
CASSLDGLNYGYTF
TGTGCCAGCAGCTTAGACGGCCTAAACTATGGCTACACCTTC